The 9 T cell receptor beta chains below all came from one sample that was sequenced in a study of T cell repertoires in cytomegalovirus infection. TCRdb analysed the reads with MiXCR anew, one entry per CDR3 protein. The sample carries about 900,000 distinct CDR3 sequences, 25% to 40% recorded once. Antigen specificity for these receptors is unknown. The input for sequencing was cultured CD8+ T cells from PBMCs, taken from culture after CMV antigen stimulation. Receptors originate from a human donor in good health (CMV status not recorded). Some clones in this sample may be carry-over from other donors' samples.

V gene TRBV6-1 combines with J gene TRBJ1-1, with D unresolved. The CDR3 loop spans 13 amino acids. CDR1 is MNHNS and CDR2 is SASEGT in the germline V gene. V lost 2 bases and J 4 bases, leaving 8 bases between the germline ends. CDR3 sequence reads: CASSESTVTEAFF. CDR3 nucleotides: TGTGCCAGCAGTGAATCAACGGTCACTGAAGCTTTCTTT.

This clonotype was detected a few times. This chain connects TRBV13 to TRBJ2-7, with unresolved D. Trimming removed 0 bases from V and 0 bases from J, with 6 bases in between. The CDR3 contains 14 residues. Germline values: CDR1 PRHDT, CDR2 FYEKMQ (reference sequence). CDR3: CASSLGDLSYEQYF. The CDR3 DNA follows: TGTGCCAGCAGCTTAGGGGACCTCTCCTACGAGCAGTACTTC.

This clonotype was counted ten times or more. V usage is TRBV7-8 and J usage is TRBJ2-2; D is uncertain. Per the germline V gene, CDR1 is SGHVS and CDR2 is FQNEAQ. V was cut by 5 bases and J by 6 bases, with 10 bases left in between. This CDR3 region has 13 residues. CDR3 nucleotide sequence: TGTGCCAGCAGCCTGGCCCTTGCCGGGGAGCTGTTTTTT. Translated: CASSLALAGELFF.

J is TRBJ2-5 and V is TRBV6-6; 11 positions match TRBD2. J lost 1 base, V lost 2 bases, and 9 bases had no gene match. Germline V gene sequence: CDR1 MNHNY, CDR2 SVGAGI (reference sequence). The CDR3 loop spans 18 amino acids. CDR3 loop: CASSYGGTSGPFQETQYF. Written as DNA, the CDR3 is TGTGCCAGCAGTTACGGGGGGACTAGCGGCCCATTCCAAGAGACCCAGTACTTC.

The chain has TRBV6-5 and TRBJ2-2, with 8 bases aligning to TRBD2. The germline gives CDR1 MNHEY, CDR2 SVGAGI. This CDR3 region has 16 residues. J was trimmed by 1 base and V by 0 bases; bases with no gene match: 1. The CDR3 bases are TGTGCCAGCAGTTACTCTCTAGCGGGGAACACCGGGGAGCTGTTTTTT. Translated: CASSYSLAGNTGELFF.

This clonotype appeared many times. The chain is built from TRBV28 and TRBJ2-3; D ambiguous. Germline assignment: CDR1 MDHEN and CDR2 SYDVKM. V dropped 1 base and J dropped 4 bases, with 3 bases sitting between them. This CDR3 region has 12 residues. CDR3 residues: CASSLYPDTQYF. The CDR3 DNA reads TGTGCCAGCAGTTTATACCCAGATACGCAGTATTTT.

This clonotype was detected only a few times. This rearrangement joins TRBV6-2 or TRBV6-3 to TRBJ2-3; D is unclear. V was pared by 2 bases and J by 2 bases, with 14 bases between. The CDR3 totals 16 residues. The germline V gene has CDR1 MNHEY and CDR2 SVGEGT. The CDR3 is CASSYEPNSLTDTQYF. In DNA form, the CDR3 reads TGTGCCAGCAGTTACGAGCCAAACTCTCTCACAGATACGCAGTATTTT.

Only a few counts were recorded for this clonotype. This chain joins TRBV7-6 and TRBJ2-1; D possibly uses TRBD1 or TRBD2 (5 bases each). Germline loops: CDR1 SGHVS, CDR2 FNYEAQ. V lost 5 bases to trimming and J lost 9 bases, with 17 bases between them. This CDR3 has 14 amino acids. The CDR3 coding sequence is TGTGCCAGCAGCCCAGGGCCAGGTGGGAGTGAGCAGTTCTTC. This sequence encodes CASSPGPGGSEQFF. Drawing the rest from reference TRBV7-6 and TRBJ2-1, the complete variable domain is GAGVSQSPRYKVTKRGQDVALRCDPISGHVSLYWYRQALGQGPEFLTYFNYEAQQDKSGLPNDRFSAERPEGSISTLTIQRTEQRDSAMYRCASSPGPGGSEQFFGPGTRLTVL.

This clonotype was seen many times. The V call is TRBV7-8, the J call TRBJ1-5, with no clear D. The CDR3 consists of 15 residues. Deletions cut 5 bases from V and 6 bases from J, with 17 bases between. The V gene's germline CDR1 is SGHVS and CDR2 FQNEAQ. The CDR3: CASSPGDITGQPQHF. CDR3 DNA sequence: TGTGCCAGCAGCCCGGGCGACATTACCGGTCAGCCCCAGCATTTT.